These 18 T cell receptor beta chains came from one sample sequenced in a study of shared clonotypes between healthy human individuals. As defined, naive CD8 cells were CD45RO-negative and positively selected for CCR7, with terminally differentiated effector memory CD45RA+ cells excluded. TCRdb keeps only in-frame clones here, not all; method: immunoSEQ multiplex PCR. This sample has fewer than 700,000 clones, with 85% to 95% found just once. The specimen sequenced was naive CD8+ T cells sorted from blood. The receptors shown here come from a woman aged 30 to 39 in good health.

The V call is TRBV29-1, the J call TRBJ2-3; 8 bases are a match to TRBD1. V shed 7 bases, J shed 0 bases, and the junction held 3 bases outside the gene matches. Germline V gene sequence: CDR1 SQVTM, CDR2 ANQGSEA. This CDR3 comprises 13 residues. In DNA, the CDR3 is TGCAGCGCAAGGACAGGGAGCACAGATACGCAGTATTTT. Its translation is CSARTGSTDTQYF.

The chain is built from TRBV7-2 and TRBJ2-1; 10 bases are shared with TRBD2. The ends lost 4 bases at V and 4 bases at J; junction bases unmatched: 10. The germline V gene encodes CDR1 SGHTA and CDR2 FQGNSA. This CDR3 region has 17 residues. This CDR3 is CASSSKLGTSVYNEQFF. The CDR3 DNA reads TGTGCCAGCAGCTCTAAACTCGGGACTAGCGTTTACAATGAGCAGTTCTTC.

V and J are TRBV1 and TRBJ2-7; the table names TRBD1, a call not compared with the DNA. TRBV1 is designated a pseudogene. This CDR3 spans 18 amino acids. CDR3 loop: CTRSRGFRGIPKGDEQYF. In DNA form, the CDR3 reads TGCACCAGGAGCAGAGGGTTTAGGGGGATCCCAAAGGGGGACGAGCAGTACTTC.

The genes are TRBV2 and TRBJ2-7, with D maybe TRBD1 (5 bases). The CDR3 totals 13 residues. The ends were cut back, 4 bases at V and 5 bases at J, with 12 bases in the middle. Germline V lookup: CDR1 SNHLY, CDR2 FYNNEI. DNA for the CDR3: TGTGCCAGCAGTGGGACAAAACGAAACGAGCAGTACTTC. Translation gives CASSGTKRNEQYF.

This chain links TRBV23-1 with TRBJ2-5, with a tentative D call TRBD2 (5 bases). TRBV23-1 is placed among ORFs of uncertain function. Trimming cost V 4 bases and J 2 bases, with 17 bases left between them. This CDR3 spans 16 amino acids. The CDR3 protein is CASSRKADGEQETQYF. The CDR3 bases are TGCGCCAGCAGTCGTAAGGCGGACGGGGAACAAGAGACCCAGTACTTC.

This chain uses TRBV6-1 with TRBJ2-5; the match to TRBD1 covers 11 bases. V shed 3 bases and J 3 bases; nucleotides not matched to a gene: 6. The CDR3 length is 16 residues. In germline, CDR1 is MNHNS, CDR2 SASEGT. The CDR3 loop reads CASSETGTGGKETQYF. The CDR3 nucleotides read TGTGCCAGCAGTGAGACCGGGACAGGGGGGAAAGAGACCCAGTACTTC.

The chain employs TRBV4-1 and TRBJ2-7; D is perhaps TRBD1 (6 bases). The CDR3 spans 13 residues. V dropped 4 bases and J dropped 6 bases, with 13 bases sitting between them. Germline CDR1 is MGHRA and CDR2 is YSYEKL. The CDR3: CASSPPTGFEQYF. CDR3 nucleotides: TGCGCCAGCAGCCCCCCTACAGGGTTCGAGCAGTACTTC.

The chain's CDR3 is CASRRPRSYEQYF. The CDR3 bases are TGTGCCAGCAGACGGCCCCGCTCCTACGAGCAGTACTTC. V gene TRBV28 combines with J gene TRBJ2-7; D is unresolved. The CDR3 covers 13 residues. Germline V lookup: CDR1 MDHEN, CDR2 SYDVKM. V lost 6 bases and J lost 0, with 9 bases in between.

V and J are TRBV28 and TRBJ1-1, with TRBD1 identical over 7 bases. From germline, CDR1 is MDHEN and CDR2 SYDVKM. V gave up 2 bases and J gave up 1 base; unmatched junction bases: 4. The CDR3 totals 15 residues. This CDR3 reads CASSLMRQGNTEAFF. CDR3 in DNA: TGTGCCAGCAGTTTAATGAGACAGGGGAACACTGAAGCTTTCTTT.

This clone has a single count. CDR3: CASSVNGGNEAFF. CDR3 DNA: TGTGCCAGCAGCGTGAATGGAGGGAATGAAGCTTTCTTT. The chain couples TRBV9 to TRBJ1-1; D gene unclear. This CDR3 has 13 residues. V was shortened by 2 bases and J by 7 bases, with 12 bases between the two germline ends. Looked up from germline, CDR1 is SGDLS and CDR2 is YYNGEE. The whole variable domain, remainder taken from reference TRBV9 and TRBJ1-1, is DSGVTQTPKHLITATGQRVTLRCSPRSGDLSVYWYQQSLDQGLQFLIQYYNGEERAKGNILERFSAQQFPDLHSELNLSSLELGDSALYFCASSVNGGNEAFFGQGTRLTVV.

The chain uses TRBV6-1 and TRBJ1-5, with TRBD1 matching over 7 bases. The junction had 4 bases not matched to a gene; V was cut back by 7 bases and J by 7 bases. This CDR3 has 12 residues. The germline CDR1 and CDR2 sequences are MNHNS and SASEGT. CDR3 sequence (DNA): TGTGCCAGCATGGCAGGGGGACAGCCCCAGCATTTT. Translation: CASMAGGQPQHF.

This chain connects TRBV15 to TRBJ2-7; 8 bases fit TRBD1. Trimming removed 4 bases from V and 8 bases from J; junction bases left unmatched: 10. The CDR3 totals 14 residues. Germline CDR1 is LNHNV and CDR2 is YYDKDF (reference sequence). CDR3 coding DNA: TGTGCCACCAGCACCTCAAGGGACAGGACACAGCAGTACTTC. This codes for CATSTSRDRTQQYF.

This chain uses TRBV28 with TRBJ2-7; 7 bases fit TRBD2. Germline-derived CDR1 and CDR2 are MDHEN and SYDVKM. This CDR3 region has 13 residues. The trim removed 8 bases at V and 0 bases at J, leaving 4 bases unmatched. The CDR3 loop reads CASVSGTSYEQYF. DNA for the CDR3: TGTGCCAGCGTAAGCGGGACCTCCTACGAGCAGTACTTC.

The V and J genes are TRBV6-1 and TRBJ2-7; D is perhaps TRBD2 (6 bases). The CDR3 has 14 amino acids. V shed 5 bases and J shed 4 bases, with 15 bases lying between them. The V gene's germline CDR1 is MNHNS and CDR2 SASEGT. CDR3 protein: CASSFAGPGYEQYF. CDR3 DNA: TGTGCCAGCAGTTTCGCGGGACCGGGGTACGAGCAGTACTTC.

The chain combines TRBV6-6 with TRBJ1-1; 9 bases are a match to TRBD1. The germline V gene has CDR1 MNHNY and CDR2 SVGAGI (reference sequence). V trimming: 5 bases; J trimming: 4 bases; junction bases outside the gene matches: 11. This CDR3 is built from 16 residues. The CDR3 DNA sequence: TGTGCCAGCAGTAGGACAGGGGCCGCGCCTGGCACTGAAGCTTTCTTT. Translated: CASSRTGAAPGTEAFF.

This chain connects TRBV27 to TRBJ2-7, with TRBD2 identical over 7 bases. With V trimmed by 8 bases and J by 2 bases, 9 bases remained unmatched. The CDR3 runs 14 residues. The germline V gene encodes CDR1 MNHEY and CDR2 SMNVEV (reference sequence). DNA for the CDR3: TGTGCCAGCGGTGAGCGGGACCCAACCTACGAGCAGTACTTC. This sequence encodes CASGERDPTYEQYF.

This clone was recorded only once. The CDR3: CATKQWTNEKLFF. The CDR3 DNA sequence: TGTGCCACCAAGCAGTGGACTAATGAAAAACTGTTTTTT. The chain has TRBV28 and TRBJ1-4; no firm D call. The CDR3 length is 13 residues. Germline V gene data show CDR1 as MDHEN and CDR2 as SYDVKM. The V and J ends lost 10 bases and 2 bases respectively, with 11 bases between them.

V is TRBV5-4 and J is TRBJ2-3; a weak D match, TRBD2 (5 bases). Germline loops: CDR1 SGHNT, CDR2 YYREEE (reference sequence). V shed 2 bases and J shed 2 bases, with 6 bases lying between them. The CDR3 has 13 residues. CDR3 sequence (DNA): TGTGCCAGCAGCTTTAGCGCCACAGATACGCAGTATTTT. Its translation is CASSFSATDTQYF.